These 28 T cell receptor beta chains were sequenced from one sample in a study of control samples from healthy donors and cancer patients. Produced via immunoSEQ multiplex PCR; TCRdb's table is partial and in-frame only. The table records some 95,000 clones, around nine tenths of them present only once. The specimen sequenced was blood. Receptors originate from a man aged 25 to 40 in good health.

The CDR3 nucleotides read TGTGCCAGTAGTATAAGGCTCCGGGACAGAAACTATGGCTACACCTTC. This translates into CASSIRLRDRNYGYTF. This chain joins TRBV19 and TRBJ1-2; 7 bases are a match to TRBD1. V shed 2 bases and J 2 bases; nucleotides not matched to a gene: 8. The CDR3 spans 16 residues. CDR1 is LNHDA, CDR2 SQIVND, per germline (reference sequence).

The chain recombines TRBV5-5 with TRBJ2-1, with 16 bases matching TRBD2. Germline assignment: CDR1 SGHKS and CDR2 YYEKEE (reference sequence). V gave up 6 bases and J gave up 6 bases; unmatched junction bases: 9. This CDR3 is 17 amino acids long. CDR3 sequence: CASKMGLAGGPGNEQFF. The CDR3 DNA reads TGTGCCAGCAAGATGGGACTAGCGGGAGGGCCTGGCAATGAGCAGTTCTTC.

The chain employs TRBV5-6 and TRBJ1-2; D remains unclear. The CDR3 runs 14 residues. With 0 bases removed from V and 0 bases from J, the gap between germline ends came to 6 bases. Germline V gene lookup returns CDR1 SGHDT and CDR2 YYEEEE. This CDR3 reads CASSLAEPNYGYTF. CDR3 DNA sequence: TGTGCCAGCAGCTTGGCCGAGCCTAACTATGGCTACACCTTC.

The chain is built from TRBV11-2 and TRBJ2-1, with a possible D match to TRBD2 (5 bases). Germline lookup yields CDR1 SGHAT and CDR2 FQNNGV. The CDR3 is made up of 14 amino acids. V lost 7 bases and J 4 bases, leaving 14 bases between the germline ends. CDR3 coding DNA: TGTGCCAGCAACCAAGCCCGACTATACAATGAGCAGTTCTTC. This codes for CASNQARLYNEQFF. The variable domain in full, completed from reference TRBV11-2 and TRBJ2-1, reads EAGVAQSPRYKIIEKRQSVAFWCNPISGHATLYWYQQILGQGPKLLIQFQNNGVVDDSQLPKDRFSAERLKGVDSTLKIQPAKLEDSAVYLCASNQARLYNEQFFGPGTRLTVL.

The V and J genes are TRBV6-5 and TRBJ2-3, with D uncertain. Germline V gives CDR1 MNHEY, CDR2 SVGAGI. Trimming stripped 4 bases from V and 0 bases from J, with 14 bases between. The CDR3 extends over 16 amino acids. The CDR3 protein is CASSSPGGSSTDTQYF. CDR3 in DNA: TGTGCCAGCAGTTCCCCGGGCGGTTCTAGCACAGATACGCAGTATTTT.

The chain employs TRBV18 and TRBJ2-3; perhaps TRBD1 as D (6 bases). The CDR3 runs to 17 residues. Trimming took off 0 bases at V and 3 bases at J, with 16 bases between the two ends. The germline CDR1 and CDR2 sequences are KGHSH and LQKENI. The CDR3 bases are TGTGCCAGCTCACCACCGACAGGAAGCCTACTAACAGATACGCAGTATTTT. Amino acids: CASSPPTGSLLTDTQYF. The variable domain in full, completed from reference TRBV18 and TRBJ2-3, reads NAGVMQNPRHLVRRRGQEARLRCSPMKGHSHVYWYRQLPEEGLKFMVYLQKENIIDESGMPKERFSAEFPKEGPSILRIQQVVRGDSAAYFCASSPPTGSLLTDTQYFGPGTRLTVL.

This clone was observed at least ten times. This rearrangement joins TRBV7-2 to TRBJ2-7; D is perhaps TRBD1 (5 bases). V was shortened by 2 bases and J by 13 bases, with 24 bases between the two germline ends. Looked up from germline, CDR1 is SGHTA and CDR2 is FQGNSA. CDR3 length: 15 amino acids. The CDR3 loop reads CASSLSWTRSALLYF. The CDR3 bases are TGTGCCAGCAGCTTATCCTGGACAAGGTCGGCCCTATTATACTTC.

This chain uses TRBV15 with TRBJ2-7; no definite D call. Trimming took off 0 bases at V and 6 bases at J, with 12 bases between the two ends. Per germline, CDR1 LNHNV and CDR2 YYDKDF (reference sequence). This CDR3 contains 14 residues. The CDR3 region has the DNA TGTGCCACCAGCAGAGATTTAGCTGGGGTCGAGCAGTACTTC. Amino acids: CATSRDLAGVEQYF.

The gene calls are TRBV18 and TRBJ2-3; D unclear. Germline lookup yields CDR1 KGHSH and CDR2 LQKENI. The CDR3 runs 13 residues. V shed 0 bases and J shed 6 bases, with 7 bases lying between them. The CDR3 sequence: CASSPPASDTQYF. Written as DNA, the CDR3 is TGTGCCAGCTCACCACCCGCATCGGATACGCAGTATTTT.

The chain employs TRBV29-1 and TRBJ2-6, with a tentative D call TRBD1 (5 bases). CDR1 is SQVTM and CDR2 is ANQGSEA in the germline V gene. Trimming shortened V by 4 bases and J by 2 bases, and 15 bases separated the two germline ends. This CDR3 is built from 16 residues. CDR3 coding DNA: TGCAGCGTTGTAGGGCAGGAACAGGCTGGGGCCAACGTCCTGACTTTC. Its protein is CSVVGQEQAGANVLTF.

This chain connects TRBV2 to TRBJ1-2, with D possibly being TRBD1 (6 bases). The V end lost 4 bases, the J end lost 8 bases, and 23 bases lay between the germline ends. Per the germline V gene, CDR1 is SNHLY and CDR2 is FYNNEI. The CDR3 loop spans 16 amino acids. The DNA for the CDR3 is TGTGCCAGCAGTGCTCCTTGGGGGGCAAATCGGGAGGGCTACACCTTC. Its translation: CASSAPWGANREGYTF.

This chain uses TRBV6-5 with TRBJ2-7; 9 nucleotides agree with TRBD2. The CDR3 has 13 amino acids. V lost 10 bases to trimming and J lost 9 bases; unmatched junction nucleotides: 13. From germline, CDR1 is MNHEY and CDR2 SVGAGI. CDR3 amino acids: CAIRLAEALGQYF. CDR3 sequence (DNA): TGTGCCATTAGACTAGCGGAAGCCTTAGGGCAGTACTTC.

In its sample, this clone was seen once. This rearrangement joins TRBV6-6 to TRBJ1-3; 10 positions match TRBD1. V lost 5 bases, J lost 7 bases, and 2 bases stayed unmatched. Germline loops: CDR1 MNHNY, CDR2 SVGAGI (reference sequence). CDR3 length equals 13 residues. This CDR3 reads CASSLDRGNTIYF. The CDR3 DNA sequence: TGTGCCAGCAGTCTGGACAGGGGGAACACCATATATTTT.

This clone was detected only a few times. The chain joins TRBV3-1 (or the pseudogene TRBV3-2) to TRBJ2-1, with 12 bases matching TRBD2. CDR3 size: 17 residues. Unmatched junction bases numbered 11, after V lost 4 bases and J lost 7 bases. Germline lookup yields CDR1 LGHDT and CDR2 YNNKEL (reference sequence). CDR3 sequence: CASSPGLAGGTGNEQFF. As DNA, the CDR3 is TGTGCCAGCAGCCCGGGGCTAGCGGGAGGGACAGGTAATGAGCAGTTCTTC.

V is TRBV9 and J is TRBJ2-3; no clear D. Trimming shortened V by 3 bases and J by 3 bases, and 8 bases separated the two germline ends. Germline V gene lookup returns CDR1 SGDLS and CDR2 YYNGEE. The CDR3 sequence is 13 residues long. The CDR3 DNA sequence: TGTGCCAGCAGCGATATTGGGACAGATACGCAGTATTTT. Amino acid sequence: CASSDIGTDTQYF.

This chain joins TRBV5-1 and TRBJ1-1; no firm D call. CDR3 length: 15 amino acids. The germline V gene encodes CDR1 SGHRS and CDR2 YFSETQ. V was shortened by 0 bases and J by 1 base, with 10 bases between the two germline ends. The CDR3 region is CASSLAQAPNTEAFF. CDR3 DNA sequence: TGCGCCAGCAGCTTGGCCCAGGCCCCGAACACTGAAGCTTTCTTT.

Concerning this clone itself: In the same sample, other DNA sequences code for this CDR3. The chain recombines TRBV27 with TRBJ1-4, with TRBD1 identical over 7 bases. J was trimmed by 5 bases and V by 6 bases; bases with no gene match: 6. Per the germline V gene, CDR1 is MNHEY and CDR2 is SMNVEV (reference sequence). This CDR3 region has 14 residues. Here the CDR3 DNA reads TGTGCCAGCAGACGGACAGGAGGGAATGAAAAACTGTTTTTT. This gives the protein CASRRTGGNEKLFF.

The chain employs TRBV3-1 (or the pseudogene TRBV3-2) and TRBJ1-2; D not resolved. Germline CDR1 is LGHDT and CDR2 is YNNKEL (reference sequence). V dropped 1 base and J dropped 4 bases, with 13 bases sitting between them. The CDR3 runs 15 residues. As DNA, the CDR3 is TGTGCCAGCAGCCAAGCGGGGTTTAGAAGCTATGGCTACACCTTC. This gives the protein CASSQAGFRSYGYTF.

This chain joins TRBV19 and TRBJ2-7; 8 positions agree with TRBD1. The CDR3 consists of 13 residues. The trim removed 9 bases at V and 3 bases at J, leaving 7 bases unmatched. CDR1 LNHDA and CDR2 SQIVND come from the germline V gene (reference sequence). The CDR3 region is CASCRGPLYEQYF. The DNA for the CDR3 is TGTGCCAGCTGCAGGGGGCCCCTCTACGAGCAGTACTTC.

The gene calls are TRBV7-8 and TRBJ2-7; 8 positions agree with TRBD2. The J segment lost 2 bases and the V segment lost 0 bases, leaving 3 bases of the junction unmatched. Germline lookup yields CDR1 SGHVS and CDR2 FQNEAQ. The CDR3 runs to 15 residues. The CDR3, as DNA: TGTGCCAGCAGCTTAGCGGCGGGGGGTGCCTACGAGCAGTACTTC. This translates into CASSLAAGGAYEQYF.

Notes on this clone: The CDR3 carries no conserved terminal phenylalanine or tryptophan, so it likely arises from a read error. The DNA is omitted, as the CDR3 cannot be located on it reliably, and the CDR3 follows TCRdb's listing. This rearrangement joins TRBV14 to TRBJ2-7; the DNA was not used to check the table's D call, TRBD2. The CDR3 comprises 11 residues, both ends counted. Germline V gives CDR1 SGHDN, CDR2 FVKESK. CDR3 loop: CASSQIREGVR.

The V call is TRBV29-1, the J call TRBJ2-3, with 13 bases that match TRBD2. V dropped 6 bases and J dropped 10; count of bases not matched to a gene: 13. The CDR3 loop spans 15 amino acids. Germline V gene data show CDR1 as SQVTM and CDR2 as ANQGSEA. CDR3 region: CSVEDGLAGATSQYF. The CDR3 DNA follows: TGCAGCGTGGAGGATGGACTAGCGGGAGCCACTTCGCAGTATTTT.

V gene TRBV19 combines with J gene TRBJ2-2; TRBD2 is a possible D gene (6 bases). The V end lost 5 bases, the J end lost 1 base, and 14 bases lay between the germline ends. The CDR3 is 16 residues long. Germline loops: CDR1 LNHDA, CDR2 SQIVND (reference sequence). DNA of the CDR3: TGTGCCAGTAGTGTCCGGGACTGGATGAACACCGGGGAGCTGTTTTTT. Amino acid sequence: CASSVRDWMNTGELFF.

This rearrangement joins TRBV10-3 to TRBJ2-7; 8 bases are shared with TRBD1. This CDR3 region has 14 residues. Trimming cost V 7 bases and J 3 bases; bases outside gene matches: 8. The germline gives CDR1 ENHRY, CDR2 SYGVKD. The CDR3 loop is CAIKTDRAGYEQYF. Here the CDR3 DNA reads TGTGCCATCAAGACGGACAGGGCCGGCTACGAGCAGTACTTC.

The chain is built from TRBV30 and TRBJ2-6, with TRBD1 matching 10 bases. The CDR3 contains 15 residues. V lost 7 bases and J lost 0; bases outside the gene matches: 3. Germline V CDR1 and CDR2: GTSNPN, SVGIG (reference sequence). In DNA, the CDR3 is TGTGCCTACAGGACAGGGGGCTCTGGGGCCAACGTCCTGACTTTC. Its translation: CAYRTGGSGANVLTF.

This clone was detected only a few times. The chain is built from TRBV24-1 and TRBJ1-2; D gene ambiguous. V was shortened by 0 bases and J by 8 bases, with 12 bases between the two germline ends. This CDR3 is built from 14 residues. Germline-derived CDR1 and CDR2 are KGHDR and SFDVKD. Here the CDR3 reads CATSDLSTAVGYTF. As DNA, the CDR3 is TGTGCCACCAGTGATTTGAGTACAGCAGTGGGCTACACCTTC.

This rearrangement joins TRBV6-8 to TRBJ2-1; D gene unclear. The ends were cut back, 6 bases at V and 2 bases at J, with 5 bases in the middle. CDR1 MNHGY and CDR2 SAAAGT come from the germline V gene. This CDR3 contains 12 residues. The CDR3: CASRITYNEQFF. The CDR3 nucleotides are TGTGCCAGCAGGATCACCTACAATGAGCAGTTCTTC.

The rearrangement uses TRBV12-1 and TRBJ2-7. TRBV12-1 is deemed a pseudogene. The CDR3 extends over 15 amino acids. The CDR3 is CTSSFRTGPDYEQYF. In DNA form, the CDR3 reads TGTACCAGCAGCTTTCGTACGGGCCCAGACTACGAGCAGTACTTC.